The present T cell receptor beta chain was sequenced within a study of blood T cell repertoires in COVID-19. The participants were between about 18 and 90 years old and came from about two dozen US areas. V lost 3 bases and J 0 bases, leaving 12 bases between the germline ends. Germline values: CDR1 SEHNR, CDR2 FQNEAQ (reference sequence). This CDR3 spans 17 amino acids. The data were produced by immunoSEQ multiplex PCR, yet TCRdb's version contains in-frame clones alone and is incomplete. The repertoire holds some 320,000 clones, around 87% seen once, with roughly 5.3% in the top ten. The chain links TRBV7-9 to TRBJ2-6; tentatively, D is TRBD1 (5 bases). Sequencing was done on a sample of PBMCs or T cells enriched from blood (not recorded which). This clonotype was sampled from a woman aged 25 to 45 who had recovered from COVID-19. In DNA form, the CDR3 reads TGTGCCAGCAGCTTCCCAGGGTCGAGCTCTGGGGCCAACGTCCTGACTTTC. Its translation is CASSFPGSSSGANVLTF.